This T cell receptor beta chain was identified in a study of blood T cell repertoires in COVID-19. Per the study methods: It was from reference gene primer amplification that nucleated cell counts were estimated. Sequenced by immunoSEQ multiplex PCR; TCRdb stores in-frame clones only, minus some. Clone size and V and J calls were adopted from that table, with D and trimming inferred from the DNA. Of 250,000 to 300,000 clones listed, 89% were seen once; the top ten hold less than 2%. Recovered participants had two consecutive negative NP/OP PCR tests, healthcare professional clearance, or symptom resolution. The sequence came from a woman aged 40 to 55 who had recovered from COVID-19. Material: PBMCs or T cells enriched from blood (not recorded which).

The CDR3 here is CASSWGQGRSNTEAFF. CDR3 coding DNA: TGTGCCAGCAGCTGGGGACAGGGGAGGTCGAACACTGAAGCTTTCTTT. The chain combines TRBV5-4 with TRBJ1-1, with TRBD1 identical over 10 bases. Germline lookup yields CDR1 SGHNT and CDR2 YYREEE (reference sequence). V trimming: 3 bases; J trimming: 1 base; junction bases outside the gene matches: 6. This CDR3 has 16 residues.